The present T cell receptor beta chain was sequenced within a study of control samples from healthy donors and cancer patients. The CDR3 contains 13 residues. The germline gives CDR1 GTSNPN, CDR2 SVGIG (reference sequence). J was trimmed by 5 bases and V by 5 bases; bases with no gene match: 6. Profiling relied on immunoSEQ multiplex PCR, and the TCRdb table lists in-frame clones only, not all of them. The sample has some 130,000 clones; about nine tenths are singletons. The sequence derives from a man aged 25-45 years in good health. The V call is TRBV30, the J call TRBJ2-1; 7 bases fit TRBD1. Sequencing input: blood. The CDR3 here is CAWQGEENNEQFF. For the CDR3, the DNA is TGTGCCTGGCAGGGGGAAGAGAACAATGAGCAGTTCTTC.